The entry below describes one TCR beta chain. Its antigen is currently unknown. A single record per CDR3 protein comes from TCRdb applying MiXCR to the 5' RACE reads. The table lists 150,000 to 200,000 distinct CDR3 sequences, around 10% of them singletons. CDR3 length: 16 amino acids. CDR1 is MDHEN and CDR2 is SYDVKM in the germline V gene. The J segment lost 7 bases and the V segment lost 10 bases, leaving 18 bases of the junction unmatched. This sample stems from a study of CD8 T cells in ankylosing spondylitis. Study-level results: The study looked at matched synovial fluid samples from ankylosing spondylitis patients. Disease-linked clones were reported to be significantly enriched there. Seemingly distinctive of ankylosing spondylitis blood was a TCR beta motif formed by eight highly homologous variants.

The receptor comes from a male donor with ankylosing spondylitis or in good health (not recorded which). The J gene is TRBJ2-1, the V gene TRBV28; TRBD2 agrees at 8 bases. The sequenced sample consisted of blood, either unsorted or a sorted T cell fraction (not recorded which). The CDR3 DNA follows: TGTGCCATCGCCCGGGGGGGACGCTCGGGCACGAATGAGCAGTTCTTC. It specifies CAIARGGRSGTNEQFF.